These T cell receptor beta chains were read from a single sample in a study of blood T cell repertoires in COVID-19. Libraries were prepared by immunoSEQ multiplex PCR; TCRdb keeps only in-frame clonotypes and omits some of them. The sample lists 200,000 to 300,000 clones, approximately 80% occurring once. Input material: peripheral blood. The receptors here all came from a woman aged 55-75 years with active or convalescent COVID-19. CDR3s include the opening cysteine and the closing phenylalanine or tryptophan. A D gene is named only where the DNA matches it firmly. Where a row states a size, it is once, few, many or the class of an expanded clone; other rows omit it.

clone_size: NA; v_call: TRBV19; j_call: TRBJ1-5; d_call: NA; cdr3_aa: CASRDTPNQPQHF; cdr3_nt: TGTGCCAGCCGGGACACCCCAAATCAGCCCCAGCATTTT
clone_size: NA; v_call: TRBV28; j_call: TRBJ1-1; d_call: NA; cdr3_aa: CASSLTSQGTEAFF; cdr3_nt: TGTGCCAGCAGTTTAACGTCACAGGGCACTGAAGCTTTCTTT
clone_size: few; v_call: TRBV2; j_call: TRBJ2-3; d_call: NA; cdr3_aa: CASSAGGPFGTDTQYF; cdr3_nt: TGTGCCAGCAGTGCAGGGGGGCCGTTTGGGACAGATACGCAGTATTTT
clone_size: NA; v_call: TRBV30; j_call: TRBJ2-2; d_call: TRBD2; cdr3_aa: CAWKEVVAGGYNTGELFF; cdr3_nt: TGTGCCTGGAAAGAGGTAGTAGCGGGAGGATACAACACCGGGGAGCTGTTTTTT
clone_size: NA; v_call: TRBV28; j_call: TRBJ2-1; d_call: NA; cdr3_aa: CASTWGTQNSEQFF; cdr3_nt: TGTGCCAGCACCTGGGGGACACAGAACAGTGAGCAGTTCTTC
clone_size: medium-sized; v_call: TRBV7-2; j_call: TRBJ2-3; d_call: TRBD2; cdr3_aa: CASSRGLAGGADTQYF; cdr3_nt: TGTGCCAGCAGCCGGGGACTAGCGGGAGGGGCAGATACGCAGTATTTT
clone_size: NA; v_call: TRBV19; j_call: TRBJ1-5; d_call: NA; cdr3_aa: CASSMKRDITNQPQHF; cdr3_nt: TGTGCCAGTAGTATGAAACGGGACATCACCAATCAGCCCCAGCATTTT
clone_size: once; v_call: TRBV5-6; j_call: TRBJ1-4; d_call: NA; cdr3_aa: CASSSGGLGDNEKLFF; cdr3_nt: TGTGCCAGCAGCTCTGGAGGATTGGGCGATAATGAAAAACTGTTTTTT
clone_size: once; v_call: TRBV30; j_call: TRBJ2-1; d_call: TRBD1; cdr3_aa: CAWTLTGAEQFF; cdr3_nt: TGTGCCTGGACCTTGACAGGGGCTGAGCAGTTCTTC
clone_size: NA; v_call: TRBV28; j_call: TRBJ2-5; d_call: NA; cdr3_aa: CASSLSRETQYF; cdr3_nt: TGTGCCAGCAGTTTGAGTCGGGAGACCCAGTACTTC
clone_size: NA; v_call: TRBV5-1; j_call: TRBJ2-2; d_call: TRBD2; cdr3_aa: CASEAGGANTGELFF; cdr3_nt: TGCGCCAGCGAAGCGGGGGGCGCCAACACCGGGGAGCTGTTTTTT
clone_size: NA; v_call: TRBV6-1; j_call: TRBJ2-7; d_call: TRBD2; cdr3_aa: CASSEAIYSGAYEQYF; cdr3_nt: TGTGCCAGCAGTGAAGCGATTTATAGCGGGGCCTACGAGCAGTACTTC
clone_size: NA; v_call: TRBV7-2; j_call: TRBJ2-1; d_call: TRBD2; cdr3_aa: CASSLVSAAGVGNEQFF; cdr3_nt: TGTGCCAGCAGCCTCGTCTCGGCGGCGGGAGTGGGGAATGAGCAGTTCTTC
clone_size: NA; v_call: TRBV15; j_call: TRBJ2-1; d_call: TRBD1; cdr3_aa: CATSRDRTVYNEQFF; cdr3_nt: TGTGCCACCAGCAGGGACAGGACGGTATACAATGAGCAGTTCTTC
clone_size: few; v_call: TRBV6-5; j_call: TRBJ2-1; d_call: TRBD2; cdr3_aa: CASSYASSGRTEQFF; cdr3_nt: TGTGCCAGCAGTTACGCCTCTAGCGGGAGAACCGAGCAGTTCTTC
clone_size: NA; v_call: TRBV5-1; j_call: TRBJ2-3; d_call: TRBD1; cdr3_aa: CASSAGQDTDTQYF; cdr3_nt: TGCGCCAGCAGCGCTGGACAGGACACAGATACGCAGTATTTT
clone_size: few; v_call: TRBV4-1; j_call: TRBJ1-4; d_call: TRBD1; cdr3_aa: CASSQVGRQGTNEKLFF; cdr3_nt: TGCGCCAGCAGCCAAGTGGGACGACAGGGAACTAATGAAAAACTGTTTTTT
clone_size: once; v_call: TRBV4-1; j_call: TRBJ1-1; d_call: NA; cdr3_aa: CASSHPTGGATEAFF; cdr3_nt: TGCGCCAGCAGCCATCCTACCGGAGGGGCCACTGAAGCTTTCTTT
clone_size: NA; v_call: TRBV7-9; j_call: TRBJ2-7; d_call: NA; cdr3_aa: CASSPGLAREQYF; cdr3_nt: TGTGCCAGCAGCCCCGGTCTTGCCCGGGAGCAGTACTTC
clone_size: NA; v_call: TRBV29-1; j_call: TRBJ2-1; d_call: TRBD2; cdr3_aa: CSAATSGGATEQFF; cdr3_nt: TGCAGCGCCGCGACTAGCGGGGGGGCCACGGAGCAGTTCTTC
clone_size: NA; v_call: TRBV7-9; j_call: TRBJ1-6; d_call: NA; cdr3_aa: CASRLNNSPLHF; cdr3_nt: TGTGCCAGCAGACTCAATAATTCACCCCTCCACTTT
clone_size: few; v_call: TRBV27; j_call: TRBJ2-4; d_call: NA; cdr3_aa: CASSLGDSGGGIQYF; cdr3_nt: TGTGCCAGCAGTTTAGGGGACAGTGGGGGAGGCATTCAGTACTTC
clone_size: NA; v_call: TRBV3-1/TRBV3-2; j_call: TRBJ1-4; d_call: TRBD1; cdr3_aa: CASSRGQGKVEKLFF; cdr3_nt: TGTGCCAGCAGCCGGGGACAGGGGAAGGTTGAAAAACTGTTTTTT
clone_size: NA; v_call: TRBV5-5; j_call: TRBJ1-5; d_call: TRBD1; cdr3_aa: CASSSTGGNQPQHF; cdr3_nt: TGTGCCAGCAGCTCGACAGGGGGCAATCAGCCCCAGCATTTT
clone_size: NA; v_call: TRBV6-5; j_call: TRBJ1-1; d_call: NA; cdr3_aa: CASSPPASRARAFF; cdr3_nt: TGTGCCAGCAGTCCCCCAGCATCGAGGGCGAGAGCTTTCTTT
clone_size: once; v_call: TRBV10-2; j_call: TRBJ2-1; d_call: TRBD2; cdr3_aa: CASSSSGGRYNEQFF; cdr3_nt: TGCGCCAGCAGTTCTAGCGGGGGTCGCTACAATGAGCAGTTCTTC
clone_size: NA; v_call: TRBV21-1; j_call: TRBJ1-2; d_call: NA; cdr3_aa: CASSKNPMGTGGYGYTF; cdr3_nt: TGTGCCAGCAGCAAAAACCCAATGGGGACAGGGGGTTATGGCTACACCTTC
clone_size: NA; v_call: TRBV7-9; j_call: TRBJ1-1; d_call: NA; cdr3_aa: CASALTAMNTEAFF; cdr3_nt: TGTGCCAGTGCCTTGACAGCTATGAACACTGAAGCTTTCTTT
clone_size: NA; v_call: TRBV5-6; j_call: TRBJ2-1; d_call: NA; cdr3_aa: CASSSWGGPNEQFF; cdr3_nt: TGTGCCAGCAGTTCATGGGGGGGGCCGAATGAGCAGTTCTTC
clone_size: NA; v_call: TRBV18; j_call: TRBJ2-6; d_call: TRBD1; cdr3_aa: CASSPLLTQGAGANVLTF; cdr3_nt: TGTGCCAGCTCACCATTACTCACACAGGGGGCTGGGGCCAACGTCCTGACTTTC
clone_size: NA; v_call: TRBV5-1; j_call: TRBJ1-4; d_call: NA; cdr3_aa: CASSLAGALNEKLFF; cdr3_nt: TGCGCCAGCAGCTTGGCTGGGGCACTGAATGAAAAACTGTTTTTT
clone_size: NA; v_call: TRBV15; j_call: TRBJ2-7; d_call: TRBD2; cdr3_aa: CATSRDQFFRLAGAYEQYF; cdr3_nt: TGTGCCACCAGCAGAGATCAGTTTTTCCGGCTAGCGGGAGCCTACGAGCAGTACTTC
clone_size: NA; v_call: TRBV5-1; j_call: TRBJ1-1; d_call: TRBD1; cdr3_aa: CASGSGTGVRAEAFF; cdr3_nt: TGCGCCAGCGGATCGGGGACAGGGGTGAGAGCTGAAGCTTTCTTT
clone_size: once; v_call: TRBV7-2; j_call: TRBJ1-1; d_call: NA; cdr3_aa: CASSPQGNTEAFF; cdr3_nt: TGTGCCAGCAGCCCCCAGGGAAACACTGAAGCTTTCTTT
clone_size: NA; v_call: TRBV10-1; j_call: TRBJ2-3; d_call: NA; cdr3_aa: CASSEAGVPDTQYF; cdr3_nt: TGCGCCAGCAGTGAGGCAGGGGTCCCAGATACGCAGTATTTT
clone_size: few; v_call: TRBV10-3; j_call: TRBJ1-3; d_call: NA; cdr3_aa: CAISESLAGDEFLMLGNTIYF; cdr3_nt: TGTGCCATCAGTGAGTCGTTGGCAGGGGATGAGTTCTTGATGCTGGGAAACACCATATATTTT
clone_size: NA; v_call: TRBV5-8; j_call: TRBJ1-3; d_call: NA; cdr3_aa: CASSLDRYSGNTIYF; cdr3_nt: TGTGCCAGCAGCTTGGACCGCTACTCTGGAAACACCATATATTTT
clone_size: few; v_call: TRBV9; j_call: TRBJ2-3; d_call: NA; cdr3_aa: CASSVVGASTDTQYF; cdr3_nt: TGTGCCAGCAGCGTAGTCGGAGCTTCCACAGATACGCAGTATTTT
clone_size: NA; v_call: TRBV19; j_call: TRBJ1-1; d_call: NA; cdr3_aa: CASSHQTEYTEAFF; cdr3_nt: TGTGCCAGTAGCCACCAGACAGAGTACACTGAAGCTTTCTTT
clone_size: few; v_call: TRBV19; j_call: TRBJ1-2; d_call: TRBD1; cdr3_aa: CASSSQTGYYGYTF; cdr3_nt: TGTGCCAGTAGTTCCCAGACAGGGTACTATGGCTACACCTTC
clone_size: few; v_call: TRBV7-7; j_call: TRBJ2-1; d_call: TRBD1; cdr3_aa: CASSAPGTGVDEQFF; cdr3_nt: TGTGCTAGCAGCGCCCCCGGGACAGGGGTTGATGAGCAGTTCTTC